Sequencing of this T cell receptor beta chain was carried out in a study of T cells expressing NK-cell markers. This CDR3 is built from 15 residues. CDR1 MGHRA and CDR2 YSYEKL come from the germline V gene. 5'RACE template switching with UMIs generated TCR beta cDNA. TCRdb re-called the 5' RACE reads and gives one entry per CDR3 protein, without DNA. This sample lists 350,000 to 400,000 distinct CDR3 sequences; its ten largest clones have about 11%. The sample taken for sequencing was blood T cells: a sorted CD56 or NKG2C T cell subset, CD4+ or CD8+ T cells, or bulk PBMC T cells (not recorded which). This sequence was found in a woman in her fifties or sixties in good health. This chain links TRBV4-1 with TRBJ1-2; TCRdb proposes TRBD1, but this gene call is untestable without DNA. The CDR3 loop reads CASSGPPQGATGYTF.